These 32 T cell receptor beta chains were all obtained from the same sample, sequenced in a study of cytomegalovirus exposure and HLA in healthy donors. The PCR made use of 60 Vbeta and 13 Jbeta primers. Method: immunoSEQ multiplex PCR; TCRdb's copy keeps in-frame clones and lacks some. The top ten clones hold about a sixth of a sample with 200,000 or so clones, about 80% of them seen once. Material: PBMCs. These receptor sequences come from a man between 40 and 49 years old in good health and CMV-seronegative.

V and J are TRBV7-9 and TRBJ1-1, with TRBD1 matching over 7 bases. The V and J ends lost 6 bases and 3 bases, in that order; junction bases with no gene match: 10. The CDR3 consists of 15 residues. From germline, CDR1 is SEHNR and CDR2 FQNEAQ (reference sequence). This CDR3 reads CASSPHRGLDTEAFF. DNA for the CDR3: TGTGCCAGCAGTCCTCACAGGGGACTGGACACTGAAGCTTTCTTT.

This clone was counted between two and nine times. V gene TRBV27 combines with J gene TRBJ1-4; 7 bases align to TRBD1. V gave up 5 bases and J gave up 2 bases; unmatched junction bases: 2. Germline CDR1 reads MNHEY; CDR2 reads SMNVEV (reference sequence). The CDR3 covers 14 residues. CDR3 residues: CASSKQGTNEKLFF. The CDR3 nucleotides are TGTGCCAGCAGTAAACAGGGGACTAATGAAAAACTGTTTTTT.

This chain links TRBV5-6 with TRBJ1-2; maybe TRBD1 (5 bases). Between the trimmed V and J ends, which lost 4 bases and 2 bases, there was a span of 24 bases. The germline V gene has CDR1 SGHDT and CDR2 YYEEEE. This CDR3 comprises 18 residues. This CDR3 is CASSPGGNMEEVNYGYTF. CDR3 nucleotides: TGTGCCAGCAGCCCCGGGGGGAATATGGAGGAAGTCAACTATGGCTACACCTTC.

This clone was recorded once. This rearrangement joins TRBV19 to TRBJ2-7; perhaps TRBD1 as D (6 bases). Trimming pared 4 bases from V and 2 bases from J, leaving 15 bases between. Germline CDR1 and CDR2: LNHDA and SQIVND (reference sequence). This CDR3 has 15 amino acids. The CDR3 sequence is CASSRYTGSPYEQYF. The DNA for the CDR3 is TGTGCCAGTAGTAGGTACACAGGGTCCCCCTACGAGCAGTACTTC.

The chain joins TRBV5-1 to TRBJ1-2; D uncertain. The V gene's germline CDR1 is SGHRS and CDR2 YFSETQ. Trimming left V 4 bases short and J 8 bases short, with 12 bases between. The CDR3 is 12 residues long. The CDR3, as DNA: TGCGCCAGCAGCCCCGGCGGTGAGGGCTACACCTTC. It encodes CASSPGGEGYTF.

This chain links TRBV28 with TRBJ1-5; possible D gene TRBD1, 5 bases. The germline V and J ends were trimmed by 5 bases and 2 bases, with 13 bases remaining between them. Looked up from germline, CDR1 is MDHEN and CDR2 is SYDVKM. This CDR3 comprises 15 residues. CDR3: CASSRTSLGNQPQHF. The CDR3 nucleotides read TGTGCCAGCAGTCGGACATCATTGGGCAATCAGCCCCAGCATTTT.

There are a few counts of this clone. The CDR3 loop reads CASTMNTEAFF. In DNA form, the CDR3 reads TGTGCCAGCACTATGAACACTGAAGCTTTCTTT. The chain links TRBV25-1 to TRBJ1-1; no clear D gene. V was pared by 7 bases and J by 0 bases, with 3 bases between. CDR3 length: 11 residues. Germline CDR1 MGHDK, CDR2 SYGVNS.

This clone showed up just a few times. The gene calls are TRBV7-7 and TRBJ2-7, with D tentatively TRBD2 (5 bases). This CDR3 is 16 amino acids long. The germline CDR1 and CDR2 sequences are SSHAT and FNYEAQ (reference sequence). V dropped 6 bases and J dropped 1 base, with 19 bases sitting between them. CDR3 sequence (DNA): TGTGCCAGCAGGCGTTTTAGCGTAGACACTTCCTACGAGCAGTACTTC. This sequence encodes CASRRFSVDTSYEQYF.

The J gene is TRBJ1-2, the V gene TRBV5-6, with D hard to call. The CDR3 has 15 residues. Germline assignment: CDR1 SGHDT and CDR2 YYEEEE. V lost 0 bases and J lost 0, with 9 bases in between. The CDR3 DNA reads TGTGCCAGCAGCTTGGATACAGTGTCTAACTATGGCTACACCTTC. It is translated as CASSLDTVSNYGYTF.

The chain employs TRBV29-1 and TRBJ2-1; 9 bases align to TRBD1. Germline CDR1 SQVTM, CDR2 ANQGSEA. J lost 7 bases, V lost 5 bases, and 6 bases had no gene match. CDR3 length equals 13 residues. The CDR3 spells CSVNRDRVNEQFF. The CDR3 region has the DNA TGCAGCGTTAACCGGGACAGGGTTAATGAGCAGTTCTTC.

CDR3: CASSVTRESDTQYF. The CDR3 region has the DNA TGTGCCAGCAGCGTCACGCGGGAGTCAGATACGCAGTATTTT. The chain couples TRBV9 to TRBJ2-3; 7 positions match TRBD2. Germline CDR1 SGDLS, CDR2 YYNGEE. V trimming: 2 bases; J trimming: 4 bases; junction bases outside the gene matches: 4. This CDR3 spans 14 amino acids.

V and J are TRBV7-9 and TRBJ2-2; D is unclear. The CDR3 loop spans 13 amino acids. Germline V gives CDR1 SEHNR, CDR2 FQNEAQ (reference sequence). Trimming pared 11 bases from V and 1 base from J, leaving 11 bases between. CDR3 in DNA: TGTGCCGTAGAACCGGGGAACACCGGGGAGCTGTTTTTT. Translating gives CAVEPGNTGELFF.

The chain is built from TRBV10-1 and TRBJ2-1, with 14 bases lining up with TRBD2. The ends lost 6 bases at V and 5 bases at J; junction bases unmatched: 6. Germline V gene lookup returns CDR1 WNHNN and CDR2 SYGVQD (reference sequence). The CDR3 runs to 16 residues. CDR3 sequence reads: CASRLGLAGGNNEQFF. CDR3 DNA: TGCGCCAGCAGACTCGGACTAGCGGGAGGTAACAATGAGCAGTTCTTC.

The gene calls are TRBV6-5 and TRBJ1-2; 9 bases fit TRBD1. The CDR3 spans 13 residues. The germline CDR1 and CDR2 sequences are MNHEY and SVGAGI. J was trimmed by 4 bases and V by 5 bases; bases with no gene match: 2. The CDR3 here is CASSTGGGYGYTF. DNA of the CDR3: TGTGCCAGCAGTACAGGGGGCGGCTATGGCTACACCTTC.

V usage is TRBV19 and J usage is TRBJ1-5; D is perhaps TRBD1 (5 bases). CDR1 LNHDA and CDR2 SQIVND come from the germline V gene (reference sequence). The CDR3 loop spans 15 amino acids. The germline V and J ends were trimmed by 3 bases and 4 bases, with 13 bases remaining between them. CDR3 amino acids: CASSIQGPGNQPQHF. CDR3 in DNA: TGTGCCAGTAGTATTCAAGGGCCAGGGAATCAGCCCCAGCATTTT.

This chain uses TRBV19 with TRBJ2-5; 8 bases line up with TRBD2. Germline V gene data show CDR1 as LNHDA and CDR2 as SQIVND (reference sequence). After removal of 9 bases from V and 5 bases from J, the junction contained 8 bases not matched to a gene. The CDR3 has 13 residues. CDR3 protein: CASSGGAWETQYF. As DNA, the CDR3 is TGTGCCAGCTCCGGGGGGGCGTGGGAGACCCAGTACTTC.

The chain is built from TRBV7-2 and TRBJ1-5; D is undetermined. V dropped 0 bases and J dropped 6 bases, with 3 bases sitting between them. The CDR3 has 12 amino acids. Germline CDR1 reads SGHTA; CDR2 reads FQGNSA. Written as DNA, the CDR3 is TGTGCCAGCAGCTTAGCCGGTCAGCCCCAGCATTTT. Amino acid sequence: CASSLAGQPQHF.

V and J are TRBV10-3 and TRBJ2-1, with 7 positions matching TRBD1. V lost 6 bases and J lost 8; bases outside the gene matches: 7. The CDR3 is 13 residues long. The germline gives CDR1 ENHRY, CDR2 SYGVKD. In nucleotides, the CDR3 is TGTGCCATCAGATCGCAGGGGGTGGATGAGCAGTTCTTC. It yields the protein CAIRSQGVDEQFF.

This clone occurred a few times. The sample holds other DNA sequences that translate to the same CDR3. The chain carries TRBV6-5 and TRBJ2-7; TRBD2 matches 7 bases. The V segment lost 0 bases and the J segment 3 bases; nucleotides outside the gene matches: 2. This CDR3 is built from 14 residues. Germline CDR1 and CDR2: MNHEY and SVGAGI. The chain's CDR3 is CASSYSGGSYEQYF. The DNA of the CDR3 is TGTGCCAGCAGTTACTCGGGCGGGAGCTACGAGCAGTACTTC.

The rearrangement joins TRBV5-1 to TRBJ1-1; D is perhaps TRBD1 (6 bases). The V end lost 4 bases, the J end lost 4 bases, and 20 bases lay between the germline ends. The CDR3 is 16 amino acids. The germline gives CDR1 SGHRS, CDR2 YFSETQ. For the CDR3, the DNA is TGCGCCAGCAGCCCCCAGGGGTTACCCCAAGGCACTGAAGCTTTCTTT. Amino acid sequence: CASSPQGLPQGTEAFF.

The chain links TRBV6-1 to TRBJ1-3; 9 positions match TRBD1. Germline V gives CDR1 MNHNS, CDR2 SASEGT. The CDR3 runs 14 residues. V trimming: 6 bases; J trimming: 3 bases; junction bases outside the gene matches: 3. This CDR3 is CASRGQGYGNTIYF. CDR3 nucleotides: TGTGCCAGCAGGGGACAGGGTTATGGAAACACCATATATTTT.

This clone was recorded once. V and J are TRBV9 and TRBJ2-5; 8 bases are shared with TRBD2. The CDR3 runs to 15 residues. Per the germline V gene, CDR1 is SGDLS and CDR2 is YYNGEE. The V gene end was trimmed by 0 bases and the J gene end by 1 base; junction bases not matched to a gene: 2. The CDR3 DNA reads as TGTGCCAGCAGCGTAGTCGGGGGGGCCCAAGAGACCCAGTACTTC. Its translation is CASSVVGGAQETQYF.

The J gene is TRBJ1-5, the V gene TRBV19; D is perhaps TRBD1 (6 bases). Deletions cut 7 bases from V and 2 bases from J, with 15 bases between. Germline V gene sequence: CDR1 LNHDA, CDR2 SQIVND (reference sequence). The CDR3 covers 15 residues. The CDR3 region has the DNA TGTGCCAGTATCGGGGGGCATTCAGGCAATCAGCCCCAGCATTTT. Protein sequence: CASIGGHSGNQPQHF.

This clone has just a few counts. DNA for the CDR3: TGTGCCAGCAGCAAAGTGAAGGGGGCCTTACCGGACACCGGGGAGCTGTTTTTT. Translating gives CASSKVKGALPDTGELFF. The V gene is TRBV21-1, the J gene TRBJ2-2; the D call in the table, TRBD1, was not verified against the DNA. TRBV21-1 is marked as a pseudogene. The CDR3 is 18 residues long.

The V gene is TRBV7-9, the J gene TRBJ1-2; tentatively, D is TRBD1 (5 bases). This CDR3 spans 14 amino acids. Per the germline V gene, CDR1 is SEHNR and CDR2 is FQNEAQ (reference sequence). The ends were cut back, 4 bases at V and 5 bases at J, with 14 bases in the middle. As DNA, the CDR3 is TGTGCCAGCAGCTGGGGGGGGTCCTCTTATGGCTACACCTTC. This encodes CASSWGGSSYGYTF.

CDR3 loop: CAWSVGGPLGEQFF. CDR3 coding DNA: TGTGCCTGGAGTGTAGGAGGTCCGCTTGGTGAGCAGTTCTTC. This rearrangement joins TRBV30 to TRBJ2-1, with D possibly being TRBD2 (5 bases). Germline CDR1 and CDR2: GTSNPN and SVGIG (reference sequence). The length of the CDR3 is 14 residues. Trimming cost V 0 bases and J 9 bases, with 15 bases left between them.

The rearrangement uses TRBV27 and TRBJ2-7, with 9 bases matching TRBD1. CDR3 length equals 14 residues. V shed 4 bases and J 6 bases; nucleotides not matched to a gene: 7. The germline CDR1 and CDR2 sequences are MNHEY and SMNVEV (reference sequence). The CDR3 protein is CASSYDRGSTEQYF. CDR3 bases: TGTGCCAGCAGTTATGACAGGGGGTCCACCGAGCAGTACTTC.

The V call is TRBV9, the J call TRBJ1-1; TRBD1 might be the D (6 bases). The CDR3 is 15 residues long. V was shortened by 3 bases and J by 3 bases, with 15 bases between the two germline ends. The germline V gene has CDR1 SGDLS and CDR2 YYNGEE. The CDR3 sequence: CASSGGGVGHTEAFF. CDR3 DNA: TGTGCCAGCAGCGGCGGGGGCGTGGGTCACACTGAAGCTTTCTTT.

CDR3 loop: CASSPSGRENEQFF. For the CDR3, the DNA is TGTGCCAGCTCACCCAGCGGGAGGGAAAATGAGCAGTTCTTC. The chain joins TRBV18 to TRBJ2-1; TRBD2 matches at 10 bases. The CDR3 spans 14 residues. After removal of 3 bases from V and 7 bases from J, the junction contained 3 bases not matched to a gene. Germline CDR1 is KGHSH and CDR2 is LQKENI.

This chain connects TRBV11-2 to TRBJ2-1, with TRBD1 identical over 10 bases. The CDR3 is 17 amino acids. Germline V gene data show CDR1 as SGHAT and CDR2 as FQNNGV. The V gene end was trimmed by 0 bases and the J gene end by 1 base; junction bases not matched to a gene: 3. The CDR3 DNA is TGTGCCAGCAGCTTAGACCCGGGACAGGGGTCCTACAATGAGCAGTTCTTC. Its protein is CASSLDPGQGSYNEQFF.

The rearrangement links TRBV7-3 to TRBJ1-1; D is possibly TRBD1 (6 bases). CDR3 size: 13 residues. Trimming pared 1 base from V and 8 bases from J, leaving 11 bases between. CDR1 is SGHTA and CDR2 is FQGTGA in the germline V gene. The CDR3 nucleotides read TGTGCCAGCAGCTTAAGGGAGGGGGACGAAGCTTTCTTT. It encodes CASSLREGDEAFF.

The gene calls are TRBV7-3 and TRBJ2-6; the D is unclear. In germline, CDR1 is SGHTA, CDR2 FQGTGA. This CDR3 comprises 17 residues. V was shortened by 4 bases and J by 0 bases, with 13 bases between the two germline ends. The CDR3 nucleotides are TGTGCCAGCAGCTCTGGCCAGGCGAACTCTGGGGCCAACGTCCTGACTTTC. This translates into CASSSGQANSGANVLTF.